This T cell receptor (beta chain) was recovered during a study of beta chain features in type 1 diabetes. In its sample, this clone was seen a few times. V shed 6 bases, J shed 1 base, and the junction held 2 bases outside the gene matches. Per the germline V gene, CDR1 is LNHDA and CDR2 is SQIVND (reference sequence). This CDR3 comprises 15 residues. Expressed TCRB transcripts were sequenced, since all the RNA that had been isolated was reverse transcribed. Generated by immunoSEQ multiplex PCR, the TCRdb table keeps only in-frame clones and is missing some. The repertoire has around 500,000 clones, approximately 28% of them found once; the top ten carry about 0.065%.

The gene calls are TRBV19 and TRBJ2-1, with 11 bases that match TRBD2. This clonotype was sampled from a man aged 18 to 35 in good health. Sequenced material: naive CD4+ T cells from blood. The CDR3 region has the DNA TGTGCCAGTAGCCTAGCGGGAGGTTCCTACAATGAGCAGTTCTTC. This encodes CASSLAGGSYNEQFF.